This T cell receptor beta chain was recorded in a study of blood T cell repertoires in COVID-19. The table came from immunoSEQ multiplex PCR; TCRdb's copy has only in-frame clones and leaves some out. The sample includes under 100,000 clones, 82% of them seen just once. Germline CDR1 is SGHDT and CDR2 is YYEEEE. This CDR3 spans 13 amino acids. Trimming took off 3 bases at V and 4 bases at J, with 10 bases between the two ends. The source material was peripheral blood. This chain links TRBV5-6 with TRBJ1-1; D is perhaps TRBD1 (5 bases). The receptor was isolated from a man aged 55 to 70 with acute or convalescent COVID-19. CDR3: CASSSGGFTEAFF. CDR3 DNA sequence: TGTGCCAGCAGCTCGGGGGGGTTCACTGAAGCTTTCTTT. Combining the CDR3 with reference TRBV5-6 and TRBJ1-1 gives the whole variable domain DAGVTQSPTHLIKTRGQQVTLRCSPKSGHDTVSWYQQALGQGPQFIFQYYEEEERQRGNFPDRFSGHQFPNYSSELNVNALLLGDSALYLCASSSGGFTEAFFGQGTRLTVV.